The 16 T cell receptor beta chains below come from one sample, sequenced in a study of blood T cell repertoires in COVID-19 (dated by TCRdb to 2018 to 2021). The method behind the library was the immunoSEQ multiplex PCR assay. The table was pulled from immuneACCESS by TCRdb, which kept in-frame rearrangements only. Such tables lose some clones; where checked, under half of the loss comes from unresolved V genes, and the rest has no known cause. This sample has 130,000 or so clones in its table, and roughly 84% of those were observed once. 17% of the sample belongs to the ten largest clones. The specimen was peripheral blood. All receptors come from a woman older than 75 with acute or convalescent COVID-19.

This clone has just a few counts. The chain recombines TRBV24-1 with TRBJ2-6, with D maybe TRBD1 (7 bases). V was shortened by 2 bases and J by 0 bases, with 16 bases between the two germline ends. Germline CDR1 reads KGHDR; CDR2 reads SFDVKD. This CDR3 has 19 amino acids. This CDR3 reads CATSDWAGQPSSGANVLTF. The CDR3 nucleotides are TGTGCCACCAGTGATTGGGCGGGACAGCCCAGCTCTGGGGCCAACGTCCTGACTTTC.

This chain connects TRBV29-1 to TRBJ2-7, with D possibly being TRBD2 (6 bases). The CDR3 totals 15 residues. Germline V gene data show CDR1 as SQVTM and CDR2 as ANQGSEA. Trimming left V 6 bases short and J 2 bases short, with 20 bases between. This chain's CDR3 is CSVRKDPGLTYEQYF. CDR3 in DNA: TGCAGCGTGAGAAAAGACCCGGGACTGACCTACGAGCAGTACTTC.

This sequence joins TRBV5-1 and TRBJ1-2, with TRBD1 matching over 7 bases. V lost 4 bases, J lost 3 bases, and 3 bases stayed unmatched. CDR1 and CDR2 from the germline V gene are SGHRS and YFSETQ. CDR3 length: 13 amino acids. The CDR3 bases are TGCGCCAGCAGCGTGGGGACAGACTATGGCTACACCTTC. This sequence encodes CASSVGTDYGYTF.

The gene calls are TRBV5-4 and TRBJ2-7; tentatively, D is TRBD2 (7 bases). Trimming pared 5 bases from V and 4 bases from J, leaving 19 bases between. CDR1 and CDR2 (germline): SGHNT, YYREEE (reference sequence). The CDR3 contains 15 residues. The CDR3 coding sequence is TGTGCCAGCAGTGGGGTGGGAGGGGGAGAGTACGAGCAGTACTTC. It yields the protein CASSGVGGGEYEQYF.

The rearrangement uses TRBV3-1 (or the pseudogene TRBV3-2) and TRBJ1-1; TRBD1 agrees at 8 bases. Trimming took 4 bases from V and 1 from J; bases not matched to a gene: 8. The germline CDR1 and CDR2 sequences are LGHDT and YNNKEL (reference sequence). The CDR3 contains 16 residues. In nucleotides, the CDR3 is TGTGCCAGCAGCCCTGGACAGGGTCGGCAGAACACTGAAGCTTTCTTT. Translated: CASSPGQGRQNTEAFF.

The chain is built from TRBV5-6 and TRBJ2-7; tentatively, D is TRBD2 (6 bases). The V end was cut by 3 bases, the J end by 0 bases, with 22 bases between. This CDR3 contains 18 residues. Germline CDR1 reads SGHDT; CDR2 reads YYEEEE. The CDR3, as DNA: TGTGCCAGCAGCTCCTTGGGAGGTGAAGGGGTGAGCTCCTACGAGCAGTACTTC. Translation gives CASSSLGGEGVSSYEQYF.

This sequence joins TRBV6-1 and TRBJ2-1; D perhaps matches TRBD2 (6 bases). The CDR3 is made up of 14 amino acids. The V end lost 2 bases, the J end lost 6 bases, and 11 bases lay between the germline ends. Germline loops: CDR1 MNHNS, CDR2 SASEGT. The CDR3 DNA is TGTGCCAGCAGTGAATCAGGGACTTTCAATGAGCAGTTCTTC. Amino acid sequence: CASSESGTFNEQFF.

This chain links TRBV12-3 or TRBV12-4 with TRBJ1-2, with TRBD1 matching over 9 bases. The ends lost 6 bases at V and 9 bases at J; junction bases unmatched: 5. CDR3 length: 12 residues. CDR3 residues: CASRTGGVSYTF. The CDR3 DNA is TGTGCCAGCAGGACAGGGGGTGTTAGCTACACCTTC.

The chain has TRBV30 and TRBJ1-3; D possibly corresponds to TRBD1 (6 bases). V was trimmed by 2 bases and J by 0 bases, leaving 11 bases between them. CDR1 is GTSNPN and CDR2 is SVGIG in the germline V gene (reference sequence). This CDR3 is built from 15 residues. The CDR3 sequence: CAWSSDRNSGNTIYF. Here the CDR3 DNA reads TGTGCCTGGAGTTCTGACAGGAACTCTGGAAACACCATATATTTT.

The chain has TRBV6-5 and TRBJ1-5; D not resolved. The CDR3 sequence is 13 residues long. The V gene's germline CDR1 is MNHEY and CDR2 SVGAGI. V lost 10 bases, J lost 5 bases, and 15 bases lay in between. The CDR3 nucleotides read TGTGCCAAACGGCCGAGGCCATATCAGCCCCAGCATTTT. This encodes CAKRPRPYQPQHF.

The V and J genes are TRBV6-1 and TRBJ2-2, with D possibly matching TRBD1 (5 bases). V lost 3 bases to trimming and J lost 0 bases, with 17 bases between them. The V gene's germline CDR1 is MNHNS and CDR2 SASEGT. The CDR3 is 18 amino acids. The CDR3 here is CASSDSPKGPANTGELFF. CDR3 bases: TGTGCCAGCAGTGATAGTCCTAAGGGGCCTGCGAACACCGGGGAGCTGTTTTTT.

The V call is TRBV4-1, the J call TRBJ2-1, with TRBD2 matching over 11 bases. The V gene's germline CDR1 is MGHRA and CDR2 YSYEKL. The length of the CDR3 is 18 residues. V gave up 3 bases and J gave up 1 base; unmatched junction bases: 8. CDR3 coding DNA: TGCGCCAGCAGCCAGGCCCGGACTAGCGGGTTTTCCTACAATGAGCAGTTCTTC. Translating it yields CASSQARTSGFSYNEQFF.

A single count supports this clone. The chain couples TRBV5-8 to TRBJ1-5; D is possibly TRBD1 (6 bases). This CDR3 contains 16 residues. V gave up 6 bases and J gave up 1 base, with 17 bases separating them. CDR1 is SGHTS and CDR2 is YDEGEE in the germline V gene. The CDR3 protein is CASKGNQGLSNQPQHF. CDR3 nucleotides: TGTGCCAGCAAGGGGAACCAGGGGTTAAGCAATCAGCCCCAGCATTTT.

The chain joins TRBV5-1 to TRBJ1-6, with 8 bases fitting TRBD1. This CDR3 has 17 residues. Germline CDR1 reads SGHRS; CDR2 reads YFSETQ. With 2 bases clipped from V and 8 bases from J, the junction kept 12 bases outside the gene matches. The CDR3 coding sequence is TGCGCCAGCAGCTTCACGCGGACAGGGCGGTTGGATTCACCCCTCCACTTT. Translated, it gives CASSFTRTGRLDSPLHF.

The chain links TRBV18 to TRBJ2-7, with D possibly TRBD1 on 6 matching bases. The germline V gene has CDR1 KGHSH and CDR2 LQKENI. V lost 2 bases, J lost 3 bases, and 20 bases lay in between. This CDR3 spans 17 amino acids. The CDR3 coding sequence is TGTGCCAGCTCACCAAACTCCGGGACACCAAGAAACTACGAGCAGTACTTC. It translates to CASSPNSGTPRNYEQYF.

The chain links TRBV30 to TRBJ2-2, with D unresolved. Germline V gene lookup returns CDR1 GTSNPN and CDR2 SVGIG (reference sequence). V was cut by 2 bases and J by 1 base, with 11 bases left in between. The CDR3 length is 15 residues. Written as DNA, the CDR3 is TGTGCCTGGAGTCCCCTCAACAGGAACACCGGGGAGCTGTTTTTT. Amino acid sequence: CAWSPLNRNTGELFF.